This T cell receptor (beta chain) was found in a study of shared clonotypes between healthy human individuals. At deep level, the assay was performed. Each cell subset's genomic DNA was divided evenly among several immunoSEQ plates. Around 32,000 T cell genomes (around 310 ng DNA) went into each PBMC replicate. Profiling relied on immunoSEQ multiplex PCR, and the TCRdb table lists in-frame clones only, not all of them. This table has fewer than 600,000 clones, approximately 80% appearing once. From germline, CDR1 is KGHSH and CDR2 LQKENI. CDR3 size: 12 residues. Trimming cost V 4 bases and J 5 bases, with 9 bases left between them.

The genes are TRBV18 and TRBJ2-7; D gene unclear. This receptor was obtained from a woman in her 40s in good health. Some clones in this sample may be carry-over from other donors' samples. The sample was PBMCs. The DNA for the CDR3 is TGTGCCAGCTCACGTTCTGGCAACGAGCAGTACTTC. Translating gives CASSRSGNEQYF.